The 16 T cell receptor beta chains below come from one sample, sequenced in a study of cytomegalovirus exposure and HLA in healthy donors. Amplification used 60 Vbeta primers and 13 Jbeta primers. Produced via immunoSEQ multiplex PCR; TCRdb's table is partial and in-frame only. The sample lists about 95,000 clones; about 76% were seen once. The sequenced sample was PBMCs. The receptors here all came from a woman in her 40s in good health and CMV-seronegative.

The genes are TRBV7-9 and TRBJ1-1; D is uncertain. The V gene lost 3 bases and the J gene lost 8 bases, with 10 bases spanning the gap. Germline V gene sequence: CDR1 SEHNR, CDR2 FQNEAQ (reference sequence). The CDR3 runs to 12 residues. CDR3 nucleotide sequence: TGTGCCAGCAGCTTCGAAGGGAGGGAAGCTTTCTTT. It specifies CASSFEGREAFF.

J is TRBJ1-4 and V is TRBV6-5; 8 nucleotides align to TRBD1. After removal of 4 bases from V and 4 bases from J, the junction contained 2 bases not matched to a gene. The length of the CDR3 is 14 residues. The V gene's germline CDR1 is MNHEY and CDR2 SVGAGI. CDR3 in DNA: TGTGCCAGCAGTTCCGACAGGGGTAATGAAAAACTGTTTTTT. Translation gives CASSSDRGNEKLFF.

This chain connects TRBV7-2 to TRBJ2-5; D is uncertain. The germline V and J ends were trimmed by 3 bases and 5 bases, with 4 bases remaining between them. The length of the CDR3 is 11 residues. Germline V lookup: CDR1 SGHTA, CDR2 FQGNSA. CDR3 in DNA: TGTGCCAGCAGCTTTATGGAGACCCAGTACTTC. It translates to CASSFMETQYF.

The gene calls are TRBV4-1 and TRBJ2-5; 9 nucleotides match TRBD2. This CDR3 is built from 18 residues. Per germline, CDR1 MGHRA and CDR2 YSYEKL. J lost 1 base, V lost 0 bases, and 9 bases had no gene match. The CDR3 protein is CASSQEPSSGGIQETQYF. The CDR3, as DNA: TGCGCCAGCAGCCAAGAGCCTTCAAGCGGGGGGATCCAAGAGACCCAGTACTTC.

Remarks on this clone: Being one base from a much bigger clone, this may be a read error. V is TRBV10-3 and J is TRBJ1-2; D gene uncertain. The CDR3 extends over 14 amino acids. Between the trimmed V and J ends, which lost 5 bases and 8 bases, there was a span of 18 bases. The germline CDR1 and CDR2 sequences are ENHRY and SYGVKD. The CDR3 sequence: CAISKQNHASGYTF. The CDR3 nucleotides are TGTGCCATCAGTAAACAGAATCATGCAAGCGGCTACACCTTC.

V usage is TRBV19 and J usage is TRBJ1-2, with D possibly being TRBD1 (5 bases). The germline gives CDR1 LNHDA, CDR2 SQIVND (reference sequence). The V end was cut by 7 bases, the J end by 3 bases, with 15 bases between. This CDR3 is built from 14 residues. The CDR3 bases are TGTGCCAGTACCGAACAAGCCAGGGACTATGGCTACACCTTC. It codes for CASTEQARDYGYTF.

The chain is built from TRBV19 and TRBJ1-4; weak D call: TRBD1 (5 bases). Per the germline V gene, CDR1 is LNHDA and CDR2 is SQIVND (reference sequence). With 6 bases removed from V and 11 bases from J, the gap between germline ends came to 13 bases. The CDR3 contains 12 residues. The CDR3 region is CASREPGGKLFF. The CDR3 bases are TGTGCCAGTAGAGAGCCGGGGGGTAAACTGTTTTTT.

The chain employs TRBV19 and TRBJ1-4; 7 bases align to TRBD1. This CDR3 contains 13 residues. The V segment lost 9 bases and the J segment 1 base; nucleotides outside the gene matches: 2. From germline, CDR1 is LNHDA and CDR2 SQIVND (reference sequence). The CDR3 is CASRQGTNEKLFF. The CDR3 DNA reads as TGTGCCAGCCGACAGGGAACTAATGAAAAACTGTTTTTT.

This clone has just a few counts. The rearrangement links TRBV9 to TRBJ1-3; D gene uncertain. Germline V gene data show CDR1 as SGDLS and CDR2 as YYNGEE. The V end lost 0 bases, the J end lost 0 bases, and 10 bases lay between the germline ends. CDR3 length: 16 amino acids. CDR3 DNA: TGTGCCAGCAGCGTAGGCTGGGAGACCTCTGGAAACACCATATATTTT. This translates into CASSVGWETSGNTIYF.

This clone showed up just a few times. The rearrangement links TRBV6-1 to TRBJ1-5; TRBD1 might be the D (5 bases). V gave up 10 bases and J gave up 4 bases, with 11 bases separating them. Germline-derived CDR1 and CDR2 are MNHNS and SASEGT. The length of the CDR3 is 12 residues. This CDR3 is CATGHLNQPQHF. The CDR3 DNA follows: TGTGCCACCGGACACCTAAATCAGCCCCAGCATTTT.

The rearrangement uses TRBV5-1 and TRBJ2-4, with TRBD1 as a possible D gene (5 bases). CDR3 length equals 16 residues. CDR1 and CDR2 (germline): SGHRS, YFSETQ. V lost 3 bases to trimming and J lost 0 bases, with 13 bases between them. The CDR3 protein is CASSSTDELAKNIQYF. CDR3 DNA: TGCGCCAGCAGCTCGACAGATGAACTAGCCAAAAACATTCAGTACTTC.

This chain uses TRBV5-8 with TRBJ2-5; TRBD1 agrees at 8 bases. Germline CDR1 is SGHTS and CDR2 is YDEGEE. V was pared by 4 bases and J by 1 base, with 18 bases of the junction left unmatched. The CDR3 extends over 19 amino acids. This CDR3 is CASSPDRVIERLIQETQYF. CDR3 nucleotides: TGTGCCAGCAGCCCGGACAGGGTTATTGAACGCCTTATCCAAGAGACCCAGTACTTC.

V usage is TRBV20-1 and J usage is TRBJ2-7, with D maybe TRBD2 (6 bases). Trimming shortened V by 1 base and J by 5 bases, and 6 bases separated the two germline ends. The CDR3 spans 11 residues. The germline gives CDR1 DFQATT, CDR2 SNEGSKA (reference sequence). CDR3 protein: CSARGGDEQYF. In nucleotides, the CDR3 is TGCAGTGCTAGAGGGGGGGACGAGCAGTACTTC.

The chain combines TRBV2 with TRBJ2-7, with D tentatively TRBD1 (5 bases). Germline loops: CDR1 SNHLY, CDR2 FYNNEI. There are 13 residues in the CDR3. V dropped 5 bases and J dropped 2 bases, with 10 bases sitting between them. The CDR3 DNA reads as TGTGCCAGCAGTTTAGGGGAAGCCTACGAGCAGTACTTC. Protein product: CASSLGEAYEQYF.

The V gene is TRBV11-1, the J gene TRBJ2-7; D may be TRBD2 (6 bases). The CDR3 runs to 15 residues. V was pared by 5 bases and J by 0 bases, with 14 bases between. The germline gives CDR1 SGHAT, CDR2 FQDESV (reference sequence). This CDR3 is CASSIDGGSSYEQYF. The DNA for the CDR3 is TGTGCCAGCAGCATAGACGGGGGTAGCTCCTACGAGCAGTACTTC.

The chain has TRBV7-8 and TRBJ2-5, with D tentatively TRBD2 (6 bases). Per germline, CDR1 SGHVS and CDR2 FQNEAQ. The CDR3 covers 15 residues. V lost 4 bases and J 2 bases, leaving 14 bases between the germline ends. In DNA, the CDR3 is TGTGCCAGCAGCTCCAGTGGAGGGGAGCAAGAGACCCAGTACTTC. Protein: CASSSSGGEQETQYF.